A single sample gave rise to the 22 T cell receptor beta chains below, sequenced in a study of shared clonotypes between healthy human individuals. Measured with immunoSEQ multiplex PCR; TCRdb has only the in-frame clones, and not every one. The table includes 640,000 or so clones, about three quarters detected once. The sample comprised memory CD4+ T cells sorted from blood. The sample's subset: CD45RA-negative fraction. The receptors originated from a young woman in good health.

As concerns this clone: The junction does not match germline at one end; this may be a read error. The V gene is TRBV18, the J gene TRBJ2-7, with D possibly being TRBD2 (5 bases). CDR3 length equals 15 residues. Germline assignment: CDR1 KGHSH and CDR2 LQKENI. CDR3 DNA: TGTGCCAGCTCACCCACATCTTCCCCGGACGGGGTCAAGCACTTC. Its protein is CASSPTSSPDGVKHF.

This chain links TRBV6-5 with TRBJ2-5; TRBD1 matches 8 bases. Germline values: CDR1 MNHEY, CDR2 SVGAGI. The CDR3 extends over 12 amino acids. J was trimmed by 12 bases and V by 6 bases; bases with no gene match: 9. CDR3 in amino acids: CASRDRTGQEYF. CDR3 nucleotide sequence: TGTGCCAGCAGGGATCGTACGGGACAGGAGTACTTC.

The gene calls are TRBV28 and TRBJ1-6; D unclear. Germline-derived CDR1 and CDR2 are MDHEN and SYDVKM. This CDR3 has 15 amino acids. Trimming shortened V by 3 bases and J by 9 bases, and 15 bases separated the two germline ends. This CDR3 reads CASSFLGQSFSPLHF. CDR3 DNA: TGTGCCAGCAGTTTTCTCGGTCAGTCTTTTTCACCCCTCCACTTT. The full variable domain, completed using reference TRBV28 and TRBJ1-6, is DVKVTQSSRYLVKRTGEKVFLECVQDMDHENMFWYRQDPGLGLRLIYFSYDVKMKEKGDIPEGYSVSREKKERFSLILESASTNQTSMYLCASSFLGQSFSPLHFGNGTRLTVT.

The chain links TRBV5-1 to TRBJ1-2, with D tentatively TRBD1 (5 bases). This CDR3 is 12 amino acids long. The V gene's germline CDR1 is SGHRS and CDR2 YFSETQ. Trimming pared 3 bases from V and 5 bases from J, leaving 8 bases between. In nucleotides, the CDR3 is TGCGCCAGCAGCTCATCAGGGTATGGCTACACCTTC. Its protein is CASSSSGYGYTF.

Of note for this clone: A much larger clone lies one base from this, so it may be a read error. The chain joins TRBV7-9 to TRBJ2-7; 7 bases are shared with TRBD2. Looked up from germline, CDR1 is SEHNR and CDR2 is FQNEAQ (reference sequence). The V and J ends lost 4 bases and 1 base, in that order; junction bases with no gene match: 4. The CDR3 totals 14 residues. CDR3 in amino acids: CASSSQRDSYEQYF. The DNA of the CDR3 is TGTGCCAGCAGCTCCCAGCGGGATTCCTACGAGCAGTACTTC.

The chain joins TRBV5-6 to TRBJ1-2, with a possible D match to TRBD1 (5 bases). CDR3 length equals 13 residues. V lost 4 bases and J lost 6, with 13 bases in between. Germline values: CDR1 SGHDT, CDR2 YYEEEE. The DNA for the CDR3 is TGTGCCAGCAGCGTCCAGGGTTCGGATGGCTACACCTTC. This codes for CASSVQGSDGYTF.

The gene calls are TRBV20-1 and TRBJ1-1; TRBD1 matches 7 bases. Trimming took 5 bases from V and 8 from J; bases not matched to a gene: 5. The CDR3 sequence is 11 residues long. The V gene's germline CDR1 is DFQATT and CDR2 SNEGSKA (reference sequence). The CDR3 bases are TGCAGTGCTCAATCGGGACAGGAAGCTTTCTTT. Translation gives CSAQSGQEAFF.

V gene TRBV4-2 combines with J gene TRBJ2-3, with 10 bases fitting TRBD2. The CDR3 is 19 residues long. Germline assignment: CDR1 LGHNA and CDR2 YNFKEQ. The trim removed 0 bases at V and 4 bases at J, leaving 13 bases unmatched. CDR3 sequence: CASSQEGASGSGSADTQYF. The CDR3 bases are TGTGCCAGCAGCCAAGAAGGTGCTAGCGGGAGCGGAAGCGCAGATACGCAGTATTTT.

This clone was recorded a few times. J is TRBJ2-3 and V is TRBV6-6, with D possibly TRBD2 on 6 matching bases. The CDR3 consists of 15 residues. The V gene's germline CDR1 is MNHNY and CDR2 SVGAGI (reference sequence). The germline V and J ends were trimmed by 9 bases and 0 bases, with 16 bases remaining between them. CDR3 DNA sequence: TGTGCCAGTGCCCGGGACTTGGTTAGCACAGATACGCAGTATTTT. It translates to CASARDLVSTDTQYF.

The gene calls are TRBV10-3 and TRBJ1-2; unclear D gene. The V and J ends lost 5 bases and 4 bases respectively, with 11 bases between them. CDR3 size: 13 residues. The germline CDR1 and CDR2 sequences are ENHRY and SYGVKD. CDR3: CAISSMEGYGYTF. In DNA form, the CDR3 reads TGTGCCATCAGTAGTATGGAGGGCTATGGCTACACCTTC.

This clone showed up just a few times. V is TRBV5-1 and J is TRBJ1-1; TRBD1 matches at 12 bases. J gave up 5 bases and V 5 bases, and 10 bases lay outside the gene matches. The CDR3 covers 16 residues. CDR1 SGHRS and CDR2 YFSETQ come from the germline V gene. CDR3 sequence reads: CASSYAGQGASTEAFF. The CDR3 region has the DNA TGCGCCAGCAGTTACGCGGGACAGGGGGCGAGTACTGAAGCTTTCTTT. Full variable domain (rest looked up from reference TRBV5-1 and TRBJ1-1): KAGVTQTPRYLIKTRGQQVTLSCSPISGHRSVSWYQQTPGQGLQFLFEYFSETQRNKGNFPGRFSGRQFSNSRSEMNVSTLELGDSALYLCASSYAGQGASTEAFFGQGTRLTVV.

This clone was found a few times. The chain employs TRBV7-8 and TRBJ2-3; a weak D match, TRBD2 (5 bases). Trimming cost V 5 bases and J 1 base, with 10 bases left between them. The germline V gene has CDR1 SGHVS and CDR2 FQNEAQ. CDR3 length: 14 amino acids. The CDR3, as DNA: TGTGCCAGCAGCACCGGGGTGGGCACAGATACGCAGTATTTT. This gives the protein CASSTGVGTDTQYF.

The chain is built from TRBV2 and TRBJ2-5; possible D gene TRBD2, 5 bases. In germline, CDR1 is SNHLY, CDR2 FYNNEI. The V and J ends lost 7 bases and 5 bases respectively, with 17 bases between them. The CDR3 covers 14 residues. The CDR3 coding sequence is TGTGCCAGCATACCCTACGGGCCGGGGGAGACCCAGTACTTC. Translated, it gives CASIPYGPGETQYF. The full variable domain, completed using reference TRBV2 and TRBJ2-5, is EPEVTQTPSHQVTQMGQEVILRCVPISNHLYFYWYRQILGQKVEFLVSFYNNEISEKSEIFDDQFSVERPDGSNFTLKIRSTKLEDSAMYFCASIPYGPGETQYFGPGTRLLVL.

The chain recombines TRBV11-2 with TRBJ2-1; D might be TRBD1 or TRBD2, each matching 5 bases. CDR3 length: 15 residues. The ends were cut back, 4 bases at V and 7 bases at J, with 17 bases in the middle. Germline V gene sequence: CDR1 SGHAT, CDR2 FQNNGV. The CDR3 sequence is CASSSLGVTVNEQFF. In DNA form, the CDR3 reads TGTGCCAGCAGCTCGCTGGGGGTGACAGTTAATGAGCAGTTCTTC.

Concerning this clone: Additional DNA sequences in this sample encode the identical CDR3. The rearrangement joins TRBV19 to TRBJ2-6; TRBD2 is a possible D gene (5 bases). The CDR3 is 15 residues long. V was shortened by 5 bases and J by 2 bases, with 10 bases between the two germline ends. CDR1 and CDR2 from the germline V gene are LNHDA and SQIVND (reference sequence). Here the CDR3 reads CASSGGRAGANVLTF. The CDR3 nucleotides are TGTGCCAGTAGTGGAGGACGGGCTGGGGCCAACGTCCTGACTTTC.

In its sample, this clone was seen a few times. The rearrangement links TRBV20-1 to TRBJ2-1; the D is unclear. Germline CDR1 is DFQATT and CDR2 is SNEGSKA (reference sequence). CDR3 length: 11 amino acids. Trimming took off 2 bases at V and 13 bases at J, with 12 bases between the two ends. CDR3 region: CSARLSRFQFF. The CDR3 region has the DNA TGCAGTGCTAGACTAAGTAGATTCCAGTTCTTC.

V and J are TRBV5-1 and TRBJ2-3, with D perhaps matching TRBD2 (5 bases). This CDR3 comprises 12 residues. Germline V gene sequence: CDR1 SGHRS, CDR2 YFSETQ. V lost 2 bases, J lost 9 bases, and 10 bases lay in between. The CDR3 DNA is TGCGCCAGCAGCTTAGAGCCGGGGACGCAGTATTTT. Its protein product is CASSLEPGTQYF.

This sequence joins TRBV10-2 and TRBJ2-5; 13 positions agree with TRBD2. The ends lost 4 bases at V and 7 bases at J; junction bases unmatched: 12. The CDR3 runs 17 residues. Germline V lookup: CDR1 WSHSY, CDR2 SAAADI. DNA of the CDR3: TGCGCCAGCAGTGCAGGACTAGCGGGGGAAGGGCCCGGGACCCAGTACTTC. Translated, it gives CASSAGLAGEGPGTQYF.

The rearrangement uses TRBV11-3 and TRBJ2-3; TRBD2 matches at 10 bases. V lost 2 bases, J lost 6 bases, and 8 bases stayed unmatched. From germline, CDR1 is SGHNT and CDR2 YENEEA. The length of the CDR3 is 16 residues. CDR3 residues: CASSLNLAGAGDTQYF. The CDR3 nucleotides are TGTGCCAGCAGCTTAAATCTAGCGGGGGCAGGGGATACGCAGTATTTT.

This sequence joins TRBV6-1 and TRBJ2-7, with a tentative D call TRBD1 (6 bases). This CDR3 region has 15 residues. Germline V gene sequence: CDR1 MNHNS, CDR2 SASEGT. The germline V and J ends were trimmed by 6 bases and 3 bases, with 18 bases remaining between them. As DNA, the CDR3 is TGTGCCAGCAGCCTTCTCGGGACAATGGTCTACGAGCAGTACTTC. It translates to CASSLLGTMVYEQYF.

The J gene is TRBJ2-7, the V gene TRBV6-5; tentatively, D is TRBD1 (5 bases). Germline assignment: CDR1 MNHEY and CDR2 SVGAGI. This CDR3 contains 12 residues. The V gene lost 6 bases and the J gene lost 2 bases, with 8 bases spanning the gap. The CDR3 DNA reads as TGTGCCAGCAGACGACAGACCTACGAGCAGTACTTC. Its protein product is CASRRQTYEQYF.

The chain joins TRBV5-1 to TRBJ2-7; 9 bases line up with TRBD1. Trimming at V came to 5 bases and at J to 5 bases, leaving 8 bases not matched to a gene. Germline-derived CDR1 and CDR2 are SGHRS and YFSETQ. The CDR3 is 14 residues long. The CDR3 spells CASSPDRGRNEQYF. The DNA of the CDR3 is TGCGCCAGCAGTCCGGACAGGGGTAGGAACGAGCAGTACTTC.